This paragraph reports one TCR beta chain. Its target is not known. The data were obtained in a study of blood T cells in healthy people across ages. This CDR3 is built from 15 residues. Trimming took off 5 bases at V and 2 bases at J, with 15 bases between the two ends. The study's findings and limits: Long-lived donors carried more naive CD4+ cells and greater diversity than aged donors. TCR beta diversity was tightly associated with the proportion of naive T cells.

Alongside a J-beta primer mix, a sample-barcoded 5' primer served in a second PCR lasting roughly 6 to 12 cycles. Paired-end reads containing CDR3 totaled no fewer than 2.5 million for each sample. MiXCR, run by TCRdb on the 5' RACE reads, gives a single entry per CDR3 protein. Among 720,000 or so distinct CDR3 sequences, about 43% were seen once, and the ten largest hold 25% to 30%. The material sequenced was blood. J is TRBJ2-5 and V is TRBV12-3 or TRBV12-4; no clear D gene. The receptor was isolated from a man aged 80 or over in good health. The CDR3 sequence: CASSRVGGEQETQYF. CDR3 sequence (DNA): TGTGCCAGCAGTCGCGTGGGTGGGGAACAAGAGACCCAGTACTTC.